Sequencing of this T cell receptor beta chain was carried out in a study of identical twins. The study's findings and limits: Within beta out-of-frame sequences, the excess sharing observed between twins was weaker. Zero-insertion analyses could be partly confounded by invariant MAIT and iNKT cells.

This clonotype was picked up a small number of times. Its antigen is unknown. One entry per CDR3 protein, called by TCRdb with MiXCR from the 5' RACE reads. This sample has 1.5 million to 2 million distinct CDR3 sequences, with roughly 35% found just once. The source material was cord blood. The sequence was collected from a newborn girl in good health.

CDR3 DNA sequence: TGCGCCAGCAGCTTACCCTACAACAGGGAAGGTGGCGAGCAGTACTTC. This gives the protein CASSLPYNREGGEQYF. This chain uses TRBV5-1 with TRBJ2-7; D might be TRBD1 (6 bases). The CDR3 totals 16 residues. V was shortened by 2 bases and J by 6 bases, with 21 bases between the two germline ends. CDR1 and CDR2 (germline): SGHRS, YFSETQ.